This T cell receptor beta chain comes out of a study of shared clonotypes between healthy human individuals. The sample holds one count of this clone. Assay: immunoSEQ multiplex PCR; the TCRdb copy retains only in-frame clones and omits some. The profile shows 730,000 or so clones, about three quarters of them singletons. Sequencing input: memory CD4+ T cells sorted from blood. Subset reported: CD45RA-negative fraction. This clonotype was sampled from a woman in her thirties in good health.

CDR3 DNA: TGTGCCAGCAGCAAAGATCAAACTATAACCTACAATGAGCAGTTCTTC. Its protein is CASSKDQTITYNEQFF. The chain recombines TRBV5-4 with TRBJ2-1; D not certain. Germline loops: CDR1 SGHNT, CDR2 YYREEE (reference sequence). The CDR3 spans 16 residues. V was shortened by 4 bases and J by 2 bases, with 16 bases between the two germline ends.